The T cell receptor beta chain under discussion was sequenced for a study of cytomegalovirus exposure and HLA in healthy donors. Study summary: Falling in the Caucasian-associated ancestry cluster were about 83% of a few hundred genotyped donors.

About this clone: Its antigen is unknown.

Overall study results and limits: The study put roughly 160 TCR beta chains on its list as cytomegalovirus-associated. The CMV antigen specificity of a few CMV-associated chains was confirmed through in vitro analysis.

Amplification used 60 Vbeta primers and 13 Jbeta primers. Authors' methods: Unique TCR beta chains totaled some 80 million in a later count, with approximately 11 million of them shared. The data were produced by immunoSEQ multiplex PCR, yet TCRdb's version contains in-frame clones alone and is incomplete. V, J and clone size reflect that table, while D and trimming were determined from the DNA. Altogether some 130,000 clones are present, approximately 82% being singletons, with the ten largest covering about 2.5%. There are 16 residues in the CDR3. The ends lost 5 bases at V and 2 bases at J; junction bases unmatched: 7. Germline V CDR1 and CDR2: SGHAT, FQNNGV.

The sample taken for sequencing was PBMCs. The V and J genes are TRBV11-2 and TRBJ1-3; 9 nucleotides line up with TRBD1. The receptor comes from a boy aged 2 to 10 in good health and CMV-seronegative. CDR3 sequence: CASSPRTGVAGNTIYF. The CDR3 region has the DNA TGTGCCAGCAGCCCCAGGACAGGGGTGGCTGGAAACACCATATATTTT.